This T cell receptor (beta chain) is drawn from a study of T cells after yellow fever vaccination. Points from the study as a whole: Post-booster reappearance was seen for most primary-vaccination clones (roughly 97% CD4, about 88% CD8). A small share of clonotypes appeared in both CD4 and CD8 compartments.

Synthesis of TCR cDNA relied on 5'RACE template switching, which attached a universal primer site and UMIs. TCRdb recomputed calls from the 5' RACE reads with MiXCR, one row per CDR3 protein. The sample includes a few hundred thousand distinct CDR3 sequences, 3.5% to 4.5% of them seen just once. This clonotype appeared many times. Its antigen is currently unknown. This CDR3 spans 16 amino acids. Germline loops: CDR1 SGDLS, CDR2 YYNGEE. V was trimmed by 3 bases and J by 1 base, leaving 16 bases between them. The chain uses TRBV9 and TRBJ1-2; the D is unclear. This clonotype was sampled from a man between 18 and 29 years old who received the YFV17D yellow fever vaccine. The specimen was PBMCs, collected 15 days after the yellow fever booster vaccination. CDR3 residues: CASSDRTDKLNYGYTF. The CDR3 nucleotides are TGTGCCAGCAGCGATCGAACAGACAAGCTTAACTATGGCTACACCTTC.